This T cell receptor beta chain originates from a study of blood T cell repertoires in COVID-19. Study details: Sources were T cells, B-cell-depleted T cells, or PBMCs; the material itself was cDNA or gDNA.

As handled by the study authors: Amplification from reference gene primers served as the basis for estimated nucleated cell counts. Assay: immunoSEQ multiplex PCR; the TCRdb copy retains only in-frame clones and omits some. The DNA was the basis for D and trimming; V, J and clone size are from that table. This sample has around 67,000 clones, with about 83% found just once. V lost 4 bases, J lost 7 bases, and 10 bases stayed unmatched. Germline CDR1 is MDHEN and CDR2 is SYDVKM. The CDR3 has 15 residues. Input material: peripheral blood. This receptor was taken from a woman aged 80 or older with acute or convalescent COVID-19. The chain combines TRBV28 with TRBJ1-1; 9 bases map to TRBD1. This chain's CDR3 is CASSYADRGPGEAFF. The DNA for the CDR3 is TGTGCCAGCAGTTATGCGGACAGGGGTCCGGGTGAAGCTTTCTTT.